The T cell receptor beta chain under discussion was sequenced for a study of cytomegalovirus exposure and HLA in healthy donors. Whole-study findings and limits: It was 150 or so TCR beta chains that were listed as cytomegalovirus-associated.

About this clone itself: No antigen is known for it.

PCR employed 60 Vbeta and 13 Jbeta primers. Assay: immunoSEQ multiplex PCR; the TCRdb copy retains only in-frame clones and omits some. The sample gives about 130,000 clones, roughly two thirds of which show up once; 1.6% is in the top ten. The CDR3 spans 15 residues. From germline, CDR1 is LNHDA and CDR2 SQIVND (reference sequence). The V gene is TRBV19, the J gene TRBJ2-5, with D maybe TRBD1 (6 bases). The DNA end lines up better with TRBJ2-7; the J call may be wrong. This TCR came from a young man in good health and CMV-seropositive. The source material was PBMCs. The chain's CDR3 is CASSPRIGRGYEQYF. For the CDR3, the DNA is TGTGCCAGTAGTCCCCGGATTGGCAGGGGCTACGAGCAGTACTTC.